Below are 22 T cell receptor beta chains sequenced from a single sample in a study of blood T cell repertoires in COVID-19. Clones were read by immunoSEQ multiplex PCR, and TCRdb kept only the in-frame ones, dropping some. Altogether about 670,000 clones are present, more than 80% being singletons, with the ten largest covering under 0.3%. The sample taken for sequencing was peripheral blood. These receptors all stem from a young woman with acute or convalescent COVID-19.

This clone was observed a few times. This sequence joins TRBV12-3 or TRBV12-4 and TRBJ2-7; 8 bases line up with TRBD1. The CDR3 is made up of 13 amino acids. The ends lost 6 bases at V and 5 bases at J; junction bases unmatched: 6. In DNA form, the CDR3 reads TGTGCCAGCAGCCGACAGGGGTTGAACGAGCAGTACTTC. Its translation: CASSRQGLNEQYF.

The chain combines TRBV29-1 with TRBJ2-7; 11 positions agree with TRBD1. The CDR3 has 14 amino acids. After removal of 5 bases from V and 3 bases from J, the junction contained 6 bases not matched to a gene. The germline gives CDR1 SQVTM, CDR2 ANQGSEA. CDR3 amino acids: CSVLTGTGGYEQYF. CDR3 in DNA: TGCAGCGTTCTTACCGGGACAGGGGGCTACGAGCAGTACTTC.

J is TRBJ2-7 and V is TRBV3-1 (or the pseudogene TRBV3-2), with TRBD2 identical over 7 bases. Unmatched junction bases numbered 11, after V lost 6 bases and J lost 3 bases. The CDR3 is made up of 15 amino acids. The germline gives CDR1 LGHDT, CDR2 YNNKEL (reference sequence). CDR3 protein: CASSPNRGVLYEQYF. CDR3 coding DNA: TGTGCCAGCAGTCCAAATCGGGGGGTTCTCTACGAGCAGTACTTC.

The chain carries TRBV5-1 and TRBJ2-3; possibly TRBD1 for D (6 bases). The CDR3 runs 15 residues. Germline V gene data show CDR1 as SGHRS and CDR2 as YFSETQ. Trimming took off 4 bases at V and 2 bases at J, with 14 bases between the two ends. DNA for the CDR3: TGCGCCAGCAGCCCTCCCGACAGGACCACAGATACGCAGTATTTT. Amino acids: CASSPPDRTTDTQYF.

The chain has TRBV2 and TRBJ2-7; D may be TRBD1 (6 bases). V shed 5 bases and J shed 4 bases, with 9 bases lying between them. The germline CDR1 and CDR2 sequences are SNHLY and FYNNEI. This CDR3 comprises 12 residues. As DNA, the CDR3 is TGTGCCAGCAGTCTGCAGGGGTACGAGCAGTACTTC. Translating gives CASSLQGYEQYF.

The CDR3 sequence is CAISEFRLEKLFF. In nucleotides, the CDR3 is TGTGCCATCAGTGAGTTCCGACTGGAAAAACTGTTTTTT. The chain joins TRBV10-3 to TRBJ1-4; D remains unclear. V gave up 1 base and J gave up 8 bases, with 8 bases separating them. CDR1 is ENHRY and CDR2 is SYGVKD in the germline V gene. This CDR3 comprises 13 residues.

The chain combines TRBV5-4 with TRBJ1-2; D is uncertain. There are 15 residues in the CDR3. Trimming left V 1 base short and J 1 base short, with 11 bases between. CDR1 is SGHNT and CDR2 is YYREEE in the germline V gene (reference sequence). CDR3 protein: CASSLMGRNNYGYTF. Written as DNA, the CDR3 is TGTGCCAGCAGCTTGATGGGGAGAAATAACTATGGCTACACCTTC. Variable domain in full (rest from reference TRBV5-4 and TRBJ1-2): ETGVTQSPTHLIKTRGQQVTLRCSSQSGHNTVSWYQQALGQGPQFIFQYYREEENGRGNFPPRFSGLQFPNYSSELNVNALELDDSALYLCASSLMGRNNYGYTFGSGTRLTVV.

This chain links TRBV5-1 with TRBJ1-6; 11 bases agree with TRBD1. The V and J ends lost 4 bases and 12 bases, in that order; junction bases with no gene match: 12. The CDR3 consists of 16 residues. The germline V gene encodes CDR1 SGHRS and CDR2 YFSETQ. CDR3 amino acids: CASSAPDRGRRVPLHF. In DNA, the CDR3 is TGCGCCAGCAGCGCCCCGGACAGGGGGCGACGGGTACCCCTCCACTTT.

The rearrangement joins TRBV4-3 to TRBJ2-1, with D tentatively TRBD1 (5 bases). The CDR3 length is 16 residues. The germline V gene has CDR1 LGHNA and CDR2 YSLEER. V shed 5 bases and J shed 5 bases, with 19 bases lying between them. CDR3 sequence: CASSTGRTKADNEQFF. Written as DNA, the CDR3 is TGCGCCAGCAGCACAGGACGGACGAAAGCCGACAATGAGCAGTTCTTC.

The chain links TRBV7-9 to TRBJ1-2; 7 bases are shared with TRBD1. CDR3 length equals 12 residues. Trimming removed 5 bases from V and 7 bases from J; junction bases left unmatched: 4. From germline, CDR1 is SEHNR and CDR2 FQNEAQ (reference sequence). Here the CDR3 reads CASSLGQVGYTF. Written as DNA, the CDR3 is TGTGCCAGCAGCCTCGGACAGGTTGGCTACACCTTC.

The CDR3 loop reads CASSSRGRASYEQYF. The CDR3 DNA is TGTGCCAGCAGCTCGAGAGGGCGGGCTAGCTACGAGCAGTACTTC. The V gene is TRBV7-2, the J gene TRBJ2-7, with TRBD2 as a possible D gene (5 bases). CDR1 is SGHTA and CDR2 is FQGNSA in the germline V gene. This CDR3 comprises 15 residues. V was pared by 4 bases and J by 3 bases, with 16 bases between.

The J gene is TRBJ1-2, the V gene TRBV19; D is ambiguous. Per germline, CDR1 LNHDA and CDR2 SQIVND (reference sequence). V shed 3 bases and J shed 4 bases, with 12 bases lying between them. The CDR3 sequence is 14 residues long. The CDR3 sequence: CASSIGLQTYGYTF. The CDR3 DNA reads TGTGCCAGTAGTATCGGTTTACAGACCTATGGCTACACCTTC.

In its sample, this clone was seen a few times. V gene TRBV7-9 combines with J gene TRBJ1-6; D is perhaps TRBD1 (5 bases). Germline V gene data show CDR1 as SEHNR and CDR2 as FQNEAQ (reference sequence). The V end lost 1 base, the J end lost 5 bases, and 9 bases lay between the germline ends. This CDR3 contains 15 residues. The DNA of the CDR3 is TGTGCCAGCAGCTTAGAGGGGCAGAATAATTCACCCCTCCACTTT. This sequence encodes CASSLEGQNNSPLHF.

V is TRBV19 and J is TRBJ1-1, with TRBD1 matching over 9 bases. Trimming removed 7 bases from V and 5 bases from J; junction bases left unmatched: 5. Germline V gene data show CDR1 as LNHDA and CDR2 as SQIVND (reference sequence). The length of the CDR3 is 13 residues. In nucleotides, the CDR3 is TGTGCCAGTAAAGACAGGGGGGGGACTGAAGCTTTCTTT. This codes for CASKDRGGTEAFF. The full variable domain, its missing parts supplied by reference TRBV19 and TRBJ1-1, is DGGITQSPKYLFRKEGQNVTLSCEQNLNHDAMYWYRQDPGQGLRLIYYSQIVNDFQKGDIAEGYSVSREKKESFPLTVTSAQKNPTAFYLCASKDRGGTEAFFGQGTRLTVV.

This sequence joins TRBV27 and TRBJ1-4, with a tentative D call TRBD1 (5 bases). V was shortened by 5 bases and J by 4 bases, with 11 bases between the two germline ends. Per the germline V gene, CDR1 is MNHEY and CDR2 is SMNVEV (reference sequence). CDR3 length: 14 amino acids. The CDR3 loop is CASSVRGYNEKLFF. The CDR3 nucleotides are TGTGCCAGCAGTGTAAGGGGCTATAATGAAAAACTGTTTTTT. The whole variable domain, remainder taken from reference TRBV27 and TRBJ1-4, is EAQVTQNPRYLITVTGKKLTVTCSQNMNHEYMSWYRQDPGLGLRQIYYSMNVEVTDKGDVPEGYKVSRKEKRNFPLILESPSPNQTSLYFCASSVRGYNEKLFFGSGTQLSVL.

V and J are TRBV12-3 or TRBV12-4 and TRBJ2-7; D might be TRBD1 (6 bases). The CDR3 is 12 amino acids. V was shortened by 3 bases and J by 9 bases, with 12 bases between the two germline ends. The CDR3 DNA reads as TGTGCCAGCAGTTTCGTTGGCAGGGGGCAGTACTTC. Amino acid sequence: CASSFVGRGQYF.

This chain connects TRBV9 to TRBJ1-1; tentative D call: TRBD1 (6 bases). The CDR3 is made up of 15 amino acids. From germline, CDR1 is SGDLS and CDR2 YYNGEE. V was shortened by 2 bases and J by 2 bases, with 13 bases between the two germline ends. As DNA, the CDR3 is TGTGCCAGCAGCGTGGCCTTGGGGGCCAACACTGAAGCTTTCTTT. This gives the protein CASSVALGANTEAFF.

The table lists this clone with a few counts. The genes are TRBV19 and TRBJ1-5, with TRBD1 matching 7 bases. Germline CDR1 LNHDA, CDR2 SQIVND (reference sequence). After removal of 4 bases from V and 9 bases from J, the junction contained 12 bases not matched to a gene. The CDR3 loop spans 15 amino acids. CDR3 bases: TGTGCCAGTAGTACTGAAAGACAGGGTGTAGGGCCCCAGCATTTT. It encodes CASSTERQGVGPQHF. Filled out from reference TRBV19 and TRBJ1-5, the complete variable domain reads DGGITQSPKYLFRKEGQNVTLSCEQNLNHDAMYWYRQDPGQGLRLIYYSQIVNDFQKGDIAEGYSVSREKKESFPLTVTSAQKNPTAFYLCASSTERQGVGPQHFGDGTRLSIL.

This clone was counted once. The chain couples TRBV5-6 to TRBJ1-1; D unclear. V gave up 0 bases and J gave up 7 bases, with 16 bases separating them. Germline V lookup: CDR1 SGHDT, CDR2 YYEEEE. The CDR3 consists of 15 residues. The CDR3 DNA sequence: TGTGCCAGCAGCTTGGGGGATCTTGGAGGCCTTGAAGCTTTCTTT. Translation gives CASSLGDLGGLEAFF. The full variable domain, rest sourced from reference TRBV5-6 and TRBJ1-1, is DAGVTQSPTHLIKTRGQQVTLRCSPKSGHDTVSWYQQALGQGPQFIFQYYEEEERQRGNFPDRFSGHQFPNYSSELNVNALLLGDSALYLCASSLGDLGGLEAFFGQGTRLTVV.

The chain couples TRBV10-3 to TRBJ1-3; a weak D match, TRBD1 (5 bases). V lost 6 bases to trimming and J lost 0 bases, with 15 bases between them. Germline CDR1 reads ENHRY; CDR2 reads SYGVKD. The CDR3 spans 16 residues. CDR3 DNA: TGTGCCATCAGCTCCCTTGGGGGGGACTCTGGAAACACCATATATTTT. The encoded protein is CAISSLGGDSGNTIYF.

The table lists this clone with a few counts. The rearrangement joins TRBV5-1 to TRBJ1-4; maybe TRBD1 (6 bases). Trimming left V 4 bases short and J 12 bases short, with 13 bases between. Germline loops: CDR1 SGHRS, CDR2 YFSETQ. CDR3 size: 12 residues. The CDR3 loop reads CASSRQEGELFF. Written as DNA, the CDR3 is TGCGCCAGCAGCCGACAGGAAGGGGAACTGTTTTTT.

V gene TRBV10-3 combines with J gene TRBJ2-2; D perhaps matches TRBD2 (5 bases). CDR3 size: 11 residues. Germline V gene data show CDR1 as ENHRY and CDR2 as SYGVKD. The V end was cut by 7 bases, the J end by 5 bases, with 5 bases between. The chain's CDR3 is CAITGTGELFF. DNA of the CDR3: TGTGCCATCACGGGGACCGGGGAGCTGTTTTTT.